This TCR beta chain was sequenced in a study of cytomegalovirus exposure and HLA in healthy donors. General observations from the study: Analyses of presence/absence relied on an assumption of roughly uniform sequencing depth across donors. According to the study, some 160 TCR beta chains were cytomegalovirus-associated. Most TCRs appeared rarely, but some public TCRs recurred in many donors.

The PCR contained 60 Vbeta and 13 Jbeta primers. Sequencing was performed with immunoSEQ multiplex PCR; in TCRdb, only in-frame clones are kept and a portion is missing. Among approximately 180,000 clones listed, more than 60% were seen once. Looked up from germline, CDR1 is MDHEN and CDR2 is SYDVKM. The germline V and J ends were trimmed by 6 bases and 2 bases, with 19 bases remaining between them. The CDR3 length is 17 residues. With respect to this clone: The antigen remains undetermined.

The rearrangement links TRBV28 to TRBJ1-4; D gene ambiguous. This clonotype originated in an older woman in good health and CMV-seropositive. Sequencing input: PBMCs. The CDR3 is CASRAGVLGATNEKLFF. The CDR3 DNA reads TGTGCCAGCAGGGCGGGAGTTCTGGGCGCGACTAATGAAAAACTGTTTTTT.